The source of this T cell receptor (beta chain) is a study of beta chain features in type 1 diabetes. One heparinised draw of blood, averaging roughly 0.12 L, came from each donor. Sort purity for all populations was recorded as exceeding 98%. Investigators reverse transcribed all isolated RNA, so they sequenced expressed TCRB transcripts. Average reads for naive, central memory and regulatory T cell samples were some 3.9 million. Libraries were prepared by immunoSEQ multiplex PCR; TCRdb keeps only in-frame clonotypes and omits some of them. This sample yields hundreds of thousands of clones, of which around 12% are seen a single time; around 0.015% belongs to the top ten. V trimming: 1 base; J trimming: 5 bases; junction bases outside the gene matches: 8. The CDR3 has 16 amino acids. Germline-derived CDR1 and CDR2 are SGHVS and FQNEAQ.

The receptor was derived from a man younger than 35 in good health. The chain carries TRBV7-8 and TRBJ2-5; 9 positions agree with TRBD2. The sequencing sample was made of naive CD4+ T cells from blood. This CDR3 reads CASSLDGVAGVETQYF. The CDR3 DNA reads as TGTGCCAGCAGCTTAGACGGGGTAGCGGGGGTGGAGACCCAGTACTTC.